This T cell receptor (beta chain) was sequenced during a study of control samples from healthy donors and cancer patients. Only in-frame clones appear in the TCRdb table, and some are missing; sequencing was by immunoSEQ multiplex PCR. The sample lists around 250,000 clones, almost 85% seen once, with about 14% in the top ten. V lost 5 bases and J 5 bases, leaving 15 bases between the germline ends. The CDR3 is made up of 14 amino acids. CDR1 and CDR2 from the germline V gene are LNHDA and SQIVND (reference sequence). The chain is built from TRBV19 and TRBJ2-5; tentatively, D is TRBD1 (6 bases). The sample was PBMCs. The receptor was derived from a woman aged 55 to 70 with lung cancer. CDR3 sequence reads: CASSLKGVHETQYF. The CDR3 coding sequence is TGTGCCAGTAGTCTCAAGGGGGTTCATGAGACCCAGTACTTC.